Below are 27 T cell receptor beta chains sequenced from a single sample in a study of tumor-infiltrating lymphocytes in primary liver carcinoma. It was from about 21-30 mg of unsorted bulk tissue that RNA and DNA were co-extracted. With around 520 ng total RNA as template and a constant-region primer, TCR beta cDNA was made. Employing slightly modified ARM-PCR, three nested multiplex PCR rounds were run, and these gave rise to the TCR beta libraries. Rounds one and two of PCR, each of roughly 10 cycles, were primed with TRBV1-TRBV30 forward primers and a C-beta reverse primer. One entry per CDR3 protein results from TCRdb running MiXCR on the multiplex PCR reads. The table has around 47,000 distinct CDR3 sequences, about three quarters seen once. The sequencing input was liver tumor tissue from sampling region 2. Indicated subset: tumor region T2, inferior pole. The origin of the receptors is a man between 35 and 55 years old with primary liver carcinoma and hepatitis B virus infection.

For this clonotype: This may be a read error: a much more frequent sequence differs by one nucleotide. The rearrangement links TRBV12-3 or TRBV12-4 to TRBJ2-5; D not resolved. V shed 11 bases and J shed 3 bases, with 19 bases lying between them. This CDR3 has 14 residues. CDR3 residues: CAGGFFVGEETQYF. The CDR3 nucleotides are TGTGCCGGCGGTTTTTTCGTGGGTGAAGAGACCCAGTACTTC.

The V gene is TRBV6-6, the J gene TRBJ2-1; TRBD1 aligns across 8 bases. There are 14 residues in the CDR3. Losses at the gene ends were 3 bases for V and 12 bases for J; bases not matched to a gene: 10. Per germline, CDR1 MNHNY and CDR2 SVGAGI (reference sequence). The CDR3 sequence is CASSYKTGETRQFF. In DNA form, the CDR3 reads TGTGCCAGCAGTTATAAGACAGGGGAGACCCGGCAGTTCTTC.

As concerns this clonotype: Since the CDR3 does not end with the conserved phenylalanine or tryptophan, this likely comes from a read error. The chain couples TRBV6-2 or TRBV6-3 to TRBJ2-7; 10 nucleotides align to TRBD2. This CDR3 has 13 amino acids. CDR1 and CDR2 (germline): MNHEY, SVGEGT. V was clipped by 7 bases and J by 6 bases; unmatched bases: 6. The CDR3 loop reads CASKGSGRFEQYI. The CDR3 DNA sequence: TGTGCCAGCAAGGGTAGCGGGAGGTTCGAGCAGTACATC.

With respect to this clonotype: Since the CDR3 does not end with the conserved phenylalanine or tryptophan, this likely comes from a read error. The J gene is TRBJ2-4, the V gene TRBV11-2; D gene unclear. The CDR3 consists of 15 residues. The germline gives CDR1 SGHAT, CDR2 FQNNGV. CDR3 protein: CASTTSAVAKNFQYL. The CDR3 nucleotides read TGTGCCAGCACCACATCGGCGGTAGCCAAAAACTTTCAGTACTTG.

Remarks on this clonotype: A read error may account for a junction end that differs from germline. This chain links TRBV12-3 or TRBV12-4 with TRBJ2-2, with a possible D match to TRBD1 (6 bases). The CDR3 runs 15 residues. This CDR3 reads CASSSQGRAPGELFF. As DNA, the CDR3 is TGTGCTAGCAGTTCACAGGGCAGGGCCCCCGGGGAGCTGTTTTTT.

This clonotype occurred many times. The rearrangement joins TRBV2 to TRBJ1-1; D gene unclear. This CDR3 is built from 12 residues. Trimming took off 0 bases at V and 1 base at J, with 0 bases between the two ends. CDR1 and CDR2 from the germline V gene are SNHLY and FYNNEI. CDR3 nucleotides: TGTGCCAGCAGTGAAGCGAACACTGAAGCTTTCTTT. Residues: CASSEANTEAFF.

The DNA for the CDR3 is TGTGTTAGCAGTTACCCCGGGGCGGAGACCCAGTACTTC. Translated, it gives CVSSYPGAETQYF. The chain links TRBV6-5 to TRBJ2-5, with D perhaps TRBD1 or TRBD2 (5 bases each). The CDR3 is made up of 13 amino acids. Germline CDR1 and CDR2: MNHEY and SVGAGI.

Comments on this clonotype: The germline gene is not matched at one end of the junction; a read error may be the cause. This sequence joins TRBV11-1 and TRBJ2-1; D remains ambiguous. Germline CDR1 reads SGHAT; CDR2 reads FQDESV (reference sequence). The CDR3 is 13 amino acids. The DNA for the CDR3 is TGTTCCAGCAGCTTTACTGAAATACATGAGCGGTTCTTC. It is translated as CSSSFTEIHERFF.

Comments on this clonotype: Likely a read error: the CDR3 ends without its conserved phenylalanine or tryptophan. This rearrangement joins TRBV12-3 or TRBV12-4 to TRBJ1-6, with D possibly TRBD1 on 5 matching bases. This CDR3 has 13 amino acids. This CDR3 is CASSLGGNSSLHI. The CDR3 DNA reads TGTGCCAGCTCGTTGGGGGGGAATTCATCCCTCCACATT.

About this clonotype itself: The germline gene is not matched at one end of the junction; a read error may be the cause. V and J are TRBV11-2 and TRBJ2-2; 10 bases line up with TRBD2. This CDR3 comprises 15 residues. Germline-derived CDR1 and CDR2 are SGHAT and FQNNGV. CDR3 in amino acids: CVSSLLAGNSGELFF. As DNA, the CDR3 is TGTGTCAGTAGCTTACTAGCGGGGAACAGCGGGGAGCTGTTTTTT. Supplemented by reference TRBV11-2 and TRBJ2-2, the full variable domain reads EAGVAQSPRYKIIEKRQSVAFWCNPISGHATLYWYQQILGQGPKLLIQFQNNGVVDDSQLPKDRFSAERLKGVDSTLKIQPAKLEDSAVYLCVSSLLAGNSGELFFGEGSRLTVL.

This clonotype showed up just a few times. The rearrangement uses TRBV11-2 and TRBJ1-2, with TRBD1 as a possible D gene (5 bases). This CDR3 contains 14 residues. Germline V CDR1 and CDR2: SGHAT, FQNNGV. This CDR3 is CVSSLDGTAYGYTF. The CDR3 bases are TGTGTCAGTAGCTTAGATGGGACGGCCTATGGCTACACCTTC. Supplemented by reference TRBV11-2 and TRBJ1-2, the full variable domain reads EAGVAQSPRYKIIEKRQSVAFWCNPISGHATLYWYQQILGQGPKLLIQFQNNGVVDDSQLPKDRFSAERLKGVDSTLKIQPAKLEDSAVYLCVSSLDGTAYGYTFGSGTRLTVV.

This clonotype appeared many times. The rearrangement uses TRBV10-1 and TRBJ2-1, with D perhaps matching TRBD1 (6 bases). Germline lookup yields CDR1 WNHNN and CDR2 SYGVQD (reference sequence). This CDR3 has 15 residues. Trimming removed 3 bases from V and 7 bases from J, with 16 bases in between. CDR3 residues: CASSDQSRGGNEQFF. The CDR3 DNA follows: TGCGCCAGCAGTGACCAGAGCAGGGGTGGAAATGAGCAGTTCTTC.

This clonotype was picked up many times. V and J are TRBV25-1 and TRBJ1-1, with D hard to call. The germline gives CDR1 MGHDK, CDR2 SYGVNS. The V gene lost 3 bases and the J gene lost 4 bases, with 3 bases spanning the gap. The CDR3 totals 11 residues. CDR3 region: CASSEGTEAFF. The CDR3 coding sequence is TGTGCCAGCAGTGAGGGCACTGAAGCTTTCTTT.

A remark on this clonotype: At one of its ends the junction is not consistent with the germline gene, which may arise from a read error. The CDR3: CVSSETGAMYNEQFF. As DNA, the CDR3 is TGTGTCAGCAGTGAGACAGGGGCTATGTACAATGAGCAGTTCTTC. This chain uses TRBV6-1 with TRBJ2-1; 8 nucleotides match TRBD1. CDR3 length: 15 residues. The V gene's germline CDR1 is MNHNS and CDR2 SASEGT.

A word on this clonotype: Relative to the germline gene, one junction end is altered; a read error may explain this. The chain employs TRBV11-1 and TRBJ2-3; either TRBD1 or TRBD2 may fit D (5 bases each). The germline gives CDR1 SGHAT, CDR2 FQDESV (reference sequence). There are 19 residues in the CDR3. This CDR3 is CVSGSGGSSVGDRTDTQYF. The CDR3 DNA sequence: TGTGTCAGCGGCTCTGGGGGAAGCTCTGTTGGAGACCGCACAGATACGCAGTATTTT.

Comments on this clonotype: One junction end does not reproduce the germline sequence, and a read error may be involved. The chain has TRBV10-2 and TRBJ1-1; 11 bases align to TRBD1. This CDR3 is 14 amino acids long. Germline CDR1 and CDR2: WSHSY and SAAADI. The CDR3 DNA reads TGTGTCCGCGGACAGGGGGCAGCGAACACTAAAGCTTTCTTT. Translated: CVRGQGAANTKAFF.

A remark on this clonotype: A single base separates this from a much larger clone, so it may be a read error. The chain joins TRBV25-1 to TRBJ2-2, with D possibly called TRBD1 or TRBD2 (6 bases each). From germline, CDR1 is MGHDK and CDR2 SYGVNS. The CDR3 loop spans 12 amino acids. DNA of the CDR3: TGTGCCAGCGGGGGGCGGGCCGGGGAGCTGATTTTT. Translated: CASGGRAGELIF.

The sample holds many counts of this clonotype. The chain is built from TRBV6-1 and TRBJ2-7; unclear D gene. The CDR3 extends over 14 amino acids. V was cut by 8 bases and J by 4 bases, with 18 bases left in between. Germline V CDR1 and CDR2: MNHNS, SASEGT. CDR3 region: CASLRTELRYEQYF. CDR3 in DNA: TGTGCCAGCCTCAGGACGGAGTTAAGATACGAGCAGTACTTC.

On this clonotype: One end of the junction does not line up with germline, which may come from a read error. The CDR3 sequence: CASSLGAGITSGVNVLTF. The CDR3 coding sequence is TGTGCCAGCAGCTTGGGGGCCGGTATAACCTCTGGGGTCAACGTCCTGACTTTC. This chain joins TRBV5-1 and TRBJ2-6; a possible D gene is TRBD1 (6 bases). Germline CDR1 is SGHRS and CDR2 is YFSETQ. There are 18 residues in the CDR3.

The chain uses TRBV12-3 or TRBV12-4 and TRBJ2-1, with 8 bases matching TRBD2. V gave up 5 bases and J gave up 4 bases; unmatched junction bases: 10. This CDR3 has 16 amino acids. The CDR3 protein is CASSNPGLVSYNEQFF. DNA of the CDR3: TGTGCCAGCAGTAATCCGGGACTAGTATCTTACAATGAGCAGTTCTTC.

There are many counts of this clonotype. J is TRBJ2-2 and V is TRBV6-2 or TRBV6-3; no definite D call. V was trimmed by 2 bases and J by 9 bases, leaving 10 bases between them. The CDR3 is made up of 13 amino acids. CDR1 is MNHEY and CDR2 is SVGEGT in the germline V gene. Here the CDR3 DNA reads TGTGCCAGCAGTTACCAACTGTTACGGGAGCTGTTTTTT. Translation: CASSYQLLRELFF.

Notes on this clonotype: The conserved final phenylalanine or tryptophan is absent from the CDR3, which likely points to a read error. The chain couples TRBV28 to TRBJ1-5, with D possibly being TRBD1 (5 bases). The CDR3 has 14 amino acids. Trimming shortened V by 3 bases and J by 11 bases, and 17 bases separated the two germline ends. Germline CDR1 is MDHEN and CDR2 is SYDVKM. The CDR3 coding sequence is TGTGCCAGCAGTTTGACAAGGGGAACGCAGTCCCAGCATTCT. Translation gives CASSLTRGTQSQHS.

This clonotype came up a few times. Germline and junction disagree at one end, which may indicate a read error. The chain joins TRBV4-2 to TRBJ2-3; D is perhaps TRBD1 or TRBD2 (5 bases each). The CDR3 is 15 amino acids. CDR1 is LGHNA and CDR2 is YNFKEQ in the germline V gene. CDR3 in DNA: TGTACCAGCAGCGGTTTTGAGGGGAGCACAGATATGCAGTATTTT. Residues: CTSSGFEGSTDMQYF.

The sample holds many counts of this clonotype. The chain combines TRBV5-8 with TRBJ2-1; 11 bases are shared with TRBD2. With 4 bases clipped from V and 0 bases from J, the junction kept 6 bases outside the gene matches. This CDR3 has 17 amino acids. CDR1 is SGHTS and CDR2 is YDEGEE in the germline V gene. CDR3 loop: CASSPLGLAASYNEQFF. CDR3 bases: TGTGCCAGCAGCCCGCTGGGACTAGCGGCCTCCTACAATGAGCAGTTCTTC. Variable domain in full (rest from reference TRBV5-8 and TRBJ2-1): EAGVTQSPTHLIKTRGQQATLRCSPISGHTSVYWYQQALGLGLQFLLWYDEGEERNRGNFPPRFSGRQFPNYSSELNVNALELEDSALYLCASSPLGLAASYNEQFFGPGTRLTVL.

This clonotype appeared a few times. This may come from a read error, since a much larger clone is one base off. This sequence joins TRBV7-8 and TRBJ2-7; D may be TRBD1 or TRBD2 (5 bases each). This CDR3 region has 15 residues. In germline, CDR1 is SGHVS, CDR2 FQNEAQ. V was trimmed by 4 bases and J by 2 bases, leaving 15 bases between them. The CDR3 region is CASSSAEQEAYEQYF. The DNA for the CDR3 is TGTGCCAGCAGCTCAGCGGAACAGGAGGCCTACGAGCAGTACTTC.

This clonotype occurred many times. This rearrangement joins TRBV20-1 to TRBJ2-3; tentative D call: TRBD2 (7 bases). Trimming left V 5 bases short and J 6 bases short, with 15 bases between. Per germline, CDR1 DFQATT and CDR2 SNEGSKA (reference sequence). CDR3 size: 13 residues. This chain's CDR3 is CSAPHGGLDTQYF. In DNA, the CDR3 is TGCAGTGCTCCCCACGGGGGGCTGGATACGCAGTATTTT.

Comment on this clonotype: Compared with germline, one end of the junction differs, possibly owing to a read error. The V call is TRBV30, the J call TRBJ1-1, with D perhaps matching TRBD1 (5 bases). The CDR3 has 12 amino acids. Germline V gene sequence: CDR1 GTSNPN, CDR2 SVGIG (reference sequence). The CDR3 DNA reads TGTGCATGGAGGGGCGGTAACACTGAAGCCTTCTTT. Translating it yields CAWRGGNTEAFF.